The clone carrying this TCR beta chain was observed at least ten times. The antigen remains undetermined. The sample comes from a study of T cells in Graves' hyperthyroidism and ophthalmopathy. Amplification yielded TCR beta CDR3 regions, with RNA transcripts as the source. The HTBI set primed first-round TCR CDR3 RT-PCR. From the multiplex PCR reads, TCRdb called clonotypes with MiXCR, one entry per CDR3 protein. The table has 250,000 to 400,000 distinct CDR3 sequences, roughly an eighth seen once. With V trimmed by 3 bases and J by 3 bases, 18 bases remained unmatched. The CDR3 contains 19 residues. CDR1 and CDR2 from the germline V gene are MGHRA and YSYEKL. The diagnostic basis comprised clinical symptoms, serum thyroxine and TRAb, thyroid ultrasound and orbital computed tomography. The study, taken as a whole, reports: Most expanded thyroid clonotypes above 0.001 recurred in blood.

V is TRBV4-1 and J is TRBJ2-5; 8 positions agree with TRBD2. The specimen was blood. The TCR sequence derives from a woman between 40 and 55 years old with Graves' ophthalmopathy. The DNA for the CDR3 is TGCGCCAGCAGCCACGGGTCCGCGGGGGGTTTACGCCTTAAAGAGACCCAGTACTTC. Its translation is CASSHGSAGGLRLKETQYF.